The 21 T cell receptor beta chains in this list originate from one sample, sequenced in a study of blood T cell repertoires in COVID-19 (dated by TCRdb to the early 2020s). The library was prepared using the immunoSEQ multiplex PCR assay. TCRdb limited this immuneACCESS table to in-frame rearrangements with V and J called. A share of clones is missing; checked studies link under half to unresolved V genes, and the rest is unexplained. A total of about 240,000 clones appear in this sample, roughly 86% of them only once. Around an eighth of the sample lies in the top ten. The sample was peripheral blood. Source of these receptors: a man older than 75 with acute or convalescent COVID-19.

The V gene is TRBV27, the J gene TRBJ1-1, with D perhaps matching TRBD1 (5 bases). The CDR3 consists of 13 residues. The germline CDR1 and CDR2 sequences are MNHEY and SMNVEV (reference sequence). V dropped 5 bases and J dropped 4 bases, with 11 bases sitting between them. In DNA form, the CDR3 reads TGTGCCAGCAGTCACGGACACCTCACTGAAGCTTTCTTT. Its translation: CASSHGHLTEAFF.

V usage is TRBV10-3 and J usage is TRBJ1-1; D possibly corresponds to TRBD1 (5 bases). The V end was cut by 10 bases, the J end by 1 base, with 19 bases between. This CDR3 is built from 15 residues. CDR1 is ENHRY and CDR2 is SYGVKD in the germline V gene. DNA of the CDR3: TGTGCCACCTCCGGGGCAGGGAGGAGGAACACTGAAGCTTTCTTT. The encoded protein is CATSGAGRRNTEAFF.

This rearrangement joins TRBV9 to TRBJ1-6; D unresolved. Trimming pared 3 bases from V and 6 bases from J, leaving 16 bases between. The CDR3 contains 16 residues. CDR1 SGDLS and CDR2 YYNGEE come from the germline V gene. The CDR3 loop reads CASSEGGHSFNSPLHF. CDR3 nucleotides: TGTGCCAGCAGCGAGGGAGGTCACTCGTTTAATTCACCCCTCCACTTT. Using reference TRBV9 and TRBJ1-6 for the parts outside the CDR3, the full variable domain is DSGVTQTPKHLITATGQRVTLRCSPRSGDLSVYWYQQSLDQGLQFLIQYYNGEERAKGNILERFSAQQFPDLHSELNLSSLELGDSALYFCASSEGGHSFNSPLHFGNGTRLTVT.

V usage is TRBV18 and J usage is TRBJ2-7; TRBD2 aligns across 10 bases. The CDR3 runs 16 residues. V was pared by 3 bases and J by 7 bases, with 12 bases of the junction left unmatched. Germline V gene lookup returns CDR1 KGHSH and CDR2 LQKENI. The DNA for the CDR3 is TGTGCCAGCTCACCGTTATTTTCTAGCGGGAGTGATGAGCAGTACTTC. Protein: CASSPLFSSGSDEQYF.

The chain is built from TRBV24-1 and TRBJ2-3, with 9 bases lining up with TRBD1. J lost 0 bases, V lost 4 bases, and 7 bases had no gene match. This CDR3 contains 17 residues. Germline lookup yields CDR1 KGHDR and CDR2 SFDVKD. The CDR3 sequence: CATSEPPGQGSTDTQYF. CDR3 nucleotide sequence: TGTGCCACCAGTGAACCTCCCGGACAGGGGAGCACAGATACGCAGTATTTT.

J is TRBJ1-2 and V is TRBV19, with D hard to call. The germline V gene encodes CDR1 LNHDA and CDR2 SQIVND (reference sequence). The germline V and J ends were trimmed by 4 bases and 7 bases, with 19 bases remaining between them. The CDR3 is 15 residues long. CDR3 DNA: TGTGCCAGTAGTACCAGACCGGCGCTAGAGGGTGGCTACACCTTC. The encoded protein is CASSTRPALEGGYTF.

This clone came up once. The chain employs TRBV5-4 and TRBJ2-1; 7 positions agree with TRBD2. Per the germline V gene, CDR1 is SGHNT and CDR2 is YYREEE (reference sequence). This CDR3 has 15 amino acids. After removal of 3 bases from V and 6 bases from J, the junction contained 9 bases not matched to a gene. DNA for the CDR3: TGTGCCAGCAGCTCAGCGGGGCCTTCGGGCAATGAGCAGTTCTTC. As protein: CASSSAGPSGNEQFF.

The V gene is TRBV25-1, the J gene TRBJ2-7; D remains unclear. This CDR3 is 13 amino acids long. Between the trimmed V and J ends, which lost 4 bases and 6 bases, there was a span of 13 bases. Germline CDR1 MGHDK, CDR2 SYGVNS. The CDR3 protein is CASSVGRHREQYF. The CDR3 region has the DNA TGTGCCAGCAGTGTCGGCAGGCATCGCGAGCAGTACTTC.

The genes are TRBV7-3 and TRBJ2-3; TRBD2 matches 9 bases. The V and J ends lost 5 bases and 7 bases, in that order; junction bases with no gene match: 13. This CDR3 region has 16 residues. The germline V gene encodes CDR1 SGHTA and CDR2 FQGTGA. The CDR3 sequence: CASSTQGGRAQNTQYF. As DNA, the CDR3 is TGTGCCAGCAGCACCCAGGGCGGGAGGGCTCAGAATACGCAGTATTTT.

The chain recombines TRBV3-1 (or the pseudogene TRBV3-2) with TRBJ1-2; D may be TRBD1 (6 bases). This CDR3 spans 15 amino acids. CDR1 and CDR2 (germline): LGHDT, YNNKEL (reference sequence). V was shortened by 3 bases and J by 7 bases, with 18 bases between the two germline ends. CDR3 DNA sequence: TGTGCCAGCAGCCAGAGGGGGACAAGAACATCTGGCTACACCTTC. Protein product: CASSQRGTRTSGYTF.

The rearrangement uses TRBV25-1 and TRBJ2-7; TRBD1 matches at 10 bases. Germline V gene data show CDR1 as MGHDK and CDR2 as SYGVNS. The CDR3 length is 15 residues. Losses at the gene ends were 4 bases for V and 9 bases for J; bases not matched to a gene: 12. The CDR3 DNA reads TGTGCCAGCAGTGGAGCCGGGACAGGGGATAGGGTGCAGTACTTC. Amino acid sequence: CASSGAGTGDRVQYF.

The J gene is TRBJ2-2, the V gene TRBV9; weak D call: TRBD2 (5 bases). This CDR3 region has 15 residues. Germline V gives CDR1 SGDLS, CDR2 YYNGEE. V was clipped by 7 bases and J by 1 base, with 14 bases between them. In DNA, the CDR3 is TGTGCCAGCTCGAGGGCCTTGGGGAACACCGGGGAGCTGTTTTTT. It translates to CASSRALGNTGELFF. The full variable domain, rest sourced from reference TRBV9 and TRBJ2-2, is DSGVTQTPKHLITATGQRVTLRCSPRSGDLSVYWYQQSLDQGLQFLIQYYNGEERAKGNILERFSAQQFPDLHSELNLSSLELGDSALYFCASSRALGNTGELFFGEGSRLTVL.

The rearrangement uses TRBV28 and TRBJ2-1; 7 bases fit TRBD2. Germline V gene sequence: CDR1 MDHEN, CDR2 SYDVKM. CDR3 length: 15 residues. J lost 15 bases, V lost 4 bases, and 18 bases had no gene match. CDR3 DNA sequence: TGTGCCAGCAGTTCCCCTTGGGAGGGAACAGTCCAGGGGTTCTTC. Its translation: CASSSPWEGTVQGFF.

The CDR3 nucleotides read TGCGCCAGCAGCTTGGATGGGACAGGGACCGGGACCCAGTACTTC. This translates into CASSLDGTGTGTQYF. The chain couples TRBV5-1 to TRBJ2-5, with 9 nucleotides matching TRBD1. The CDR3 covers 15 residues. Germline values: CDR1 SGHRS, CDR2 YFSETQ. The V segment lost 0 bases and the J segment 7 bases; nucleotides outside the gene matches: 7.

The rearrangement links TRBV6-5 to TRBJ2-1; 8 nucleotides align to TRBD2. Trimming at V came to 0 bases and at J to 6 bases, leaving 7 bases not matched to a gene. This CDR3 contains 16 residues. CDR1 MNHEY and CDR2 SVGAGI come from the germline V gene. The CDR3 DNA sequence: TGTGCCAGCAGTTACTCTATAGCGGGAACCGTCAATGAGCAGTTCTTC. It translates to CASSYSIAGTVNEQFF.

The table lists this clone with a count of one. This chain's CDR3 is CASRSDRGNEHLYNEQFF. The CDR3 nucleotides read TGCGCCAGCAGGTCGGACAGGGGAAATGAGCATCTTTACAATGAGCAGTTCTTC. The V gene is TRBV10-1, the J gene TRBJ2-1; 9 nucleotides match TRBD1. Germline V CDR1 and CDR2: WNHNN, SYGVQD (reference sequence). Trimming at V came to 6 bases and at J to 4 bases, leaving 16 bases not matched to a gene. This CDR3 region has 18 residues.

The V and J genes are TRBV28 and TRBJ2-2, with D perhaps matching TRBD1 (6 bases). Germline CDR1 and CDR2: MDHEN and SYDVKM. Trimming left V 5 bases short and J 4 bases short, with 11 bases between. The CDR3 loop spans 14 amino acids. The CDR3 loop is CASSPTGLTGELFF. The CDR3 nucleotides are TGTGCCAGCAGTCCGACAGGCCTCACCGGGGAGCTGTTTTTT.

CDR3 loop: CASRMGQENSPLHF. CDR3 coding DNA: TGCGCCAGCAGAATGGGACAGGAGAATTCACCCCTCCACTTT. The chain employs TRBV5-1 and TRBJ1-6; 8 bases are shared with TRBD1. Trimming at V came to 5 bases and at J to 7 bases, leaving 5 bases not matched to a gene. The V gene's germline CDR1 is SGHRS and CDR2 YFSETQ. The CDR3 runs to 14 residues.

The V and J genes are TRBV11-1 and TRBJ2-1; D perhaps matches TRBD2 (5 bases). CDR3 length equals 12 residues. The germline V and J ends were trimmed by 2 bases and 8 bases, with 7 bases remaining between them. Per germline, CDR1 SGHAT and CDR2 FQDESV (reference sequence). DNA of the CDR3: TGTGCCAGCAGCTTAAACGGGGATGAGCAGTTCTTC. This sequence encodes CASSLNGDEQFF.

V and J are TRBV9 and TRBJ1-3; 7 bases map to TRBD1. The CDR3 runs 16 residues. V gave up 0 bases and J gave up 1 base; unmatched junction bases: 4. The germline gives CDR1 SGDLS, CDR2 YYNGEE. DNA for the CDR3: TGTGCCAGCAGCGTAGTAGGGACAGCTTCTGGAAACACCATATATTTT. Translation: CASSVVGTASGNTIYF. The variable domain in full, with the rest retrieved from reference TRBV9 and TRBJ1-3, is DSGVTQTPKHLITATGQRVTLRCSPRSGDLSVYWYQQSLDQGLQFLIQYYNGEERAKGNILERFSAQQFPDLHSELNLSSLELGDSALYFCASSVVGTASGNTIYFGEGSWLTVV.

This chain connects TRBV28 to TRBJ2-7; tentative D call: TRBD1 (6 bases). Germline loops: CDR1 MDHEN, CDR2 SYDVKM. The CDR3 is 14 residues long. V was cut by 3 bases and J by 1 base, with 10 bases left in between. The CDR3 loop reads CASSFPGQSYEQYF. For the CDR3, the DNA is TGTGCCAGCAGTTTCCCTGGACAGTCCTACGAGCAGTACTTC.